This TCR beta chain originates from a study of T-cell reconstitution after alpha-beta-depleted transplantation in children. The TCRbeta library incorporated unique molecular identifiers. TCRdb reprocessed the PCR reads via MiXCR and lists one record per CDR3 protein. The table records just under 350,000 distinct CDR3 sequences, roughly 15% of them present only once. Per the germline V gene, CDR1 is MNHEY and CDR2 is SMNVEV (reference sequence). The CDR3 is made up of 13 amino acids. V lost 4 bases and J lost 1, with 8 bases in between. This clonotype was observed many times. The antigen is not known. Overall study results and limits: One year post-transplant, T-cell counts and diversity were largely derived from T cells produced anew.

This rearrangement joins TRBV27 to TRBJ2-7, with D unclear. This TCR was sampled from a male patient aged 2 to 10 who had a stem cell transplant for acute lymphoblastic leukemia, so the T cells may come from the graft donor. This specimen was PBMCs, mostly from graft donor cells, taken 360 days after TCRalphabeta/CD19-depleted stem cell transplant. CDR3 in DNA: TGTGCCAGCAGTTCGGTCCATTCCTACGAGCAGTACTTC. It is translated as CASSSVHSYEQYF.